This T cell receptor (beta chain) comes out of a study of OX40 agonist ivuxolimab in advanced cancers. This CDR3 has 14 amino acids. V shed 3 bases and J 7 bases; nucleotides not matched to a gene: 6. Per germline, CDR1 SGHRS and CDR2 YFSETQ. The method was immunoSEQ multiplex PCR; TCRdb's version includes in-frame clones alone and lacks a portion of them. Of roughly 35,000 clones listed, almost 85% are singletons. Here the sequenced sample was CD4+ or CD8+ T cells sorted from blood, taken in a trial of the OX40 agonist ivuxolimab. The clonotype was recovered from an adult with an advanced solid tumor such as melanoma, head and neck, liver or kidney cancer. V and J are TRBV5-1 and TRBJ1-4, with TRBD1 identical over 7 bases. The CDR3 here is CASSSQGNGEKLFF. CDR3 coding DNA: TGCGCCAGCAGCTCACAGGGGAACGGTGAAAAACTGTTTTTT.